The 32 T cell receptor beta chains in this list originate from one sample, sequenced in a study of breast tumors, draining lymph nodes, adjacent tissues. TCRdb re-analysed the multiplex PCR reads in MiXCR, keeping a single row per CDR3 protein. The table lists approximately 280,000 distinct CDR3 sequences, about 33% of them singletons. Axillary draining lymph nodes of breast cancer patients supplied the node samples. Sequencing was performed on axillary lymph node tissue. These receptors all come from a female donor with breast cancer. Some clones in this sample may be carry-over from other donors' samples.

This clonotype was found once. The genes are TRBV6-5 and TRBJ1-5; 7 bases align to TRBD1. CDR3 length: 14 residues. Per germline, CDR1 MNHEY and CDR2 SVGAGI. V was pared by 7 bases and J by 3 bases, with 6 bases of the junction left unmatched. CDR3 region: CASKPGQSNQPQHF. The CDR3 DNA reads TGTGCCAGCAAACCGGGACAGTCCAATCAGCCCCAGCATTTT.

This clonotype was seen many times. The J gene is TRBJ2-2, the V gene TRBV20-1; TRBD2 matches at 11 bases. The CDR3 contains 15 residues. The V gene's germline CDR1 is DFQATT and CDR2 SNEGSKA (reference sequence). Losses at the gene ends were 3 bases for V and 5 bases for J; bases not matched to a gene: 5. DNA of the CDR3: TGCAGTGCTAGTAGGGCTAGCGGGAGGACCGGGGAGCTGTTTTTT. Protein sequence: CSASRASGRTGELFF.

A remark on this clonotype: A read error may account for a junction end that differs from germline. The rearrangement joins TRBV7-2 to TRBJ2-1; no firm D call. This CDR3 spans 16 amino acids. In germline, CDR1 is SGHTA, CDR2 FQGNSA. CDR3 bases: TGTGCCACCAGCAGAGTTGGGGATCAGCCCGGATATGATCAGTTCTTC. As protein: CATSRVGDQPGYDQFF.

As concerns this clonotype: A much larger clone differs by one base, so this may be a read error. This chain connects TRBV12-3 or TRBV12-4 to TRBJ2-1, with D possibly being TRBD2 (5 bases). V gave up 7 bases and J gave up 5 bases, with 12 bases separating them. This CDR3 has 13 residues. CDR3 residues: CASIWGVDNEQFF. The CDR3 coding sequence is TGTGCCAGCATTTGGGGAGTGGACAATGAGCAGTTCTTC.

The chain uses TRBV6-4 and TRBJ2-1, with 10 bases aligning to TRBD2. Losses at the gene ends were 5 bases for V and 9 bases for J; bases not matched to a gene: 13. This CDR3 region has 16 residues. Germline V gene lookup returns CDR1 MRHNA and CDR2 SNTAGT. The CDR3 DNA is TGTGCCAGCAGTCACGGGGCTAGCGGGAGAGGGGGTGAGCAGTTCTTC. This sequence encodes CASSHGASGRGGEQFF.

This clonotype has a count of ten or more. The chain employs TRBV10-2 and TRBJ2-7; D perhaps matches TRBD1 (6 bases). The CDR3 is 13 residues long. Trimming removed 4 bases at V and 6 bases at J, with 13 bases between. Germline-derived CDR1 and CDR2 are WSHSY and SAAADI. The CDR3 loop reads CASSANIQGEQYF. Here the CDR3 DNA reads TGCGCCAGCAGTGCAAACATACAGGGCGAGCAGTACTTC.

This clonotype was seen at least ten times. The chain is built from TRBV24-1 and TRBJ2-3, with D possibly being TRBD1 or TRBD2 (5 bases each). The germline V gene has CDR1 KGHDR and CDR2 SFDVKD. The V end was cut by 8 bases, the J end by 3 bases, with 14 bases between. The CDR3 contains 14 residues. The CDR3 sequence is CATTTGTPTDTQYF. The CDR3 region has the DNA TGTGCCACCACTACTGGGACCCCTACAGATACGCAGTATTTT.

This clonotype was seen repeatedly, ten times or more. The genes are TRBV19 and TRBJ1-3, with a tentative D call TRBD1 (5 bases). V was trimmed by 7 bases and J by 3 bases, leaving 13 bases between them. The CDR3 covers 14 residues. Per germline, CDR1 LNHDA and CDR2 SQIVND (reference sequence). CDR3 in amino acids: CASTRRGFGNTIYF. CDR3 nucleotide sequence: TGTGCCAGTACCCGGCGGGGGTTTGGAAACACCATATATTTT.

This clonotype has only one observation. Here the CDR3 DNA reads TGTGCCAGCAATCACTCGAGGGGGCAGCCCCAGCATTTT. Translating gives CASNHSRGQPQHF. This chain connects TRBV6-5 to TRBJ1-5; maybe TRBD1 (6 bases). Deletions cut 7 bases from V and 7 bases from J, with 14 bases between. This CDR3 has 13 amino acids. CDR1 is MNHEY and CDR2 is SVGAGI in the germline V gene.

This clonotype occurred many times. This rearrangement joins TRBV9 to TRBJ1-3, with D hard to call. Germline values: CDR1 SGDLS, CDR2 YYNGEE. Deletions cut 0 bases from V and 8 bases from J, with 9 bases between. The CDR3 has 13 residues. The CDR3 protein is CASSVADLDTIYF. DNA of the CDR3: TGTGCCAGCAGCGTAGCCGATCTTGACACCATATATTTT.

With respect to this clonotype: This could be a read error, since a much larger clone is one nucleotide away. The chain couples TRBV12-5 to TRBJ2-6, with D uncertain. This CDR3 comprises 14 residues. Germline loops: CDR1 LGHNT, CDR2 FRNRAP. V lost 6 bases, J lost 0 bases, and 6 bases lay in between. The CDR3 region is CASGDGSGANVLTF. CDR3 DNA sequence: TGTGCTAGTGGGGACGGCTCTGGGGCCAACGTCCTGACTTTC.

This clonotype has a count of ten or more. V gene TRBV10-3 combines with J gene TRBJ2-7; D gene uncertain. The ends were cut back, 2 bases at V and 1 base at J, with 6 bases in the middle. The CDR3 consists of 13 residues. Looked up from germline, CDR1 is ENHRY and CDR2 is SYGVKD. This chain's CDR3 is CAISEGPSYEQYF. Here the CDR3 DNA reads TGTGCCATCAGTGAGGGGCCGTCCTACGAGCAGTACTTC.

This clonotype was picked up many times. The chain uses TRBV11-2 and TRBJ2-2; tentative D call: TRBD2 (7 bases). V was trimmed by 2 bases and J by 8 bases, leaving 21 bases between them. The CDR3 sequence is 17 residues long. Looked up from germline, CDR1 is SGHAT and CDR2 is FQNNGV. CDR3 coding DNA: TGTGCCAGCAGCTTAAGGGGGGGGGCTACCCTCTCGGGGGAGCTGTTTTTT. It translates to CASSLRGGATLSGELFF.

The sample holds many counts of this clonotype. As DNA, the CDR3 is TGTGCCAGCAGCCAAGAATCCGGAAGTAATGAAAAACTGTTTTTT. Translated: CASSQESGSNEKLFF. The chain has TRBV4-2 and TRBJ1-4; no firm D call. Germline values: CDR1 LGHNA, CDR2 YNFKEQ. The length of the CDR3 is 15 residues. V was shortened by 0 bases and J by 4 bases, with 9 bases between the two germline ends.

About this clonotype: Compared with germline, one end of the junction differs, possibly owing to a read error. The chain combines TRBV20-1 with TRBJ2-5, with D perhaps assigned TRBD1 or TRBD2 (5 bases each). The CDR3 runs 14 residues. Germline V lookup: CDR1 DFQATT, CDR2 SNEGSKA (reference sequence). Here the CDR3 DNA reads TGCAGTGCCCTACTCGGGGCGATCCAAGAGACCCAGTATTTC. This codes for CSALLGAIQETQYF.

A word on this clonotype: A much larger clone differs by one base, so this may be a read error. The J gene is TRBJ2-5, the V gene TRBV5-6; D remains unclear. The V end lost 4 bases, the J end lost 0 bases, and 13 bases lay between the germline ends. Germline assignment: CDR1 SGHDT and CDR2 YYEEEE. The CDR3 consists of 15 residues. DNA for the CDR3: TGTGCCAGCAGCCTCCTAGGCACATACCAAGAGACCCAGTACTTC. It encodes CASSLLGTYQETQYF.

Regarding this clonotype: A clone one base away is much larger, so this may be a read error. This sequence joins TRBV5-4 and TRBJ2-3; TRBD1 or TRBD2 may be the D gene (6 bases each). Trimming took 0 bases from V and 0 from J, leaving 11 bases between them. The CDR3 has 16 amino acids. CDR1 is SGHNT, CDR2 YYREEE, per germline (reference sequence). CDR3 sequence: CASSLGGAPSTDTQYF. The CDR3 bases are TGTGCCAGCAGCTTGGGGGGGGCTCCCAGCACAGATACGCAGTATTTT.

The chain links TRBV10-3 to TRBJ2-3, with 12 bases fitting TRBD2. The V and J ends lost 10 bases and 6 bases, in that order; junction bases with no gene match: 8. CDR3 length equals 14 residues. CDR1 is ENHRY and CDR2 is SYGVKD in the germline V gene. The CDR3: CATDLAGGRDTQYF. CDR3 bases: TGTGCCACAGACCTAGCGGGAGGGAGGGATACGCAGTATTTT.

This clonotype was found many times. This chain joins TRBV12-3 or TRBV12-4 and TRBJ1-5; 8 bases are a match to TRBD1. CDR3 length: 14 residues. V lost 6 bases, J lost 5 bases, and 6 bases stayed unmatched. The CDR3 DNA reads TGTGCCAGCAGGGGACAGGTTGCCGATCAGCCCCAGCATTTT. Translated, it gives CASRGQVADQPQHF.

This clonotype was counted at least ten times. V is TRBV9 and J is TRBJ1-6, with D possibly TRBD1 on 5 matching bases. Trimming pared 7 bases from V and 10 bases from J, leaving 15 bases between. The CDR3 consists of 13 residues. Germline values: CDR1 SGDLS, CDR2 YYNGEE. The CDR3 bases are TGTGCCAGCGGTCCTACGGGGGAATCACCCCTCCACTTT. It specifies CASGPTGESPLHF.

Only a few counts were recorded for this clonotype. Because it lacks the conserved phenylalanine or tryptophan at the end, this CDR3 is likely a read error. The gene calls are TRBV5-6 and TRBJ2-7, with 7 bases identical to TRBD2. The V and J ends lost 1 base and 0 bases, in that order; junction bases with no gene match: 4. This CDR3 has 15 residues. Germline lookup yields CDR1 SGHDT and CDR2 YYEEEE. CDR3 in DNA: TGTGCCAGCAGCTTGCTAGCGGCGATCTCCTACGAGCAGTACTCC. It yields the protein CASSLLAAISYEQYS.

In this sample, this clonotype turned up many times. The chain uses TRBV20-1 and TRBJ1-4; 7 bases map to TRBD1. With V trimmed by 4 bases and J by 10 bases, 9 bases remained unmatched. Germline V gene lookup returns CDR1 DFQATT and CDR2 SNEGSKA (reference sequence). This CDR3 region has 13 residues. DNA of the CDR3: TGCAGTGCTATAGGACAGGAGAACGGAAAACTGTTTTTT. Residues: CSAIGQENGKLFF.

The sample holds many counts of this clonotype. The CDR3 region has the DNA TGCGCCAGCAGCCAAGGCGCAGGGAGCAATGAGCAGTTCTTC. Its protein product is CASSQGAGSNEQFF. The chain uses TRBV4-3 and TRBJ2-1, with D perhaps being TRBD1 or TRBD2 (5 bases each). V lost 1 base, J lost 6 bases, and 10 bases lay in between. Germline CDR1 is LGHNA and CDR2 is YSLEER. The CDR3 runs to 14 residues.

The V gene is TRBV7-9, the J gene TRBJ2-2; tentative D call: TRBD1 (7 bases). CDR1 and CDR2 from the germline V gene are SEHNR and FQNEAQ (reference sequence). The CDR3 runs 15 residues. The V and J ends lost 5 bases and 5 bases respectively, with 15 bases between them. The CDR3 nucleotides read TGTGCCAGCAGCCGGGCGGGACAGAGGACCGGGGAGCTGTTTTTT. Protein sequence: CASSRAGQRTGELFF.

The V and J genes are TRBV3-1 and TRBJ2-7; D not resolved. The germline gives CDR1 LGHDT, CDR2 YNNKEL (reference sequence). The CDR3 covers 14 residues. The V end lost 4 bases, the J end lost 6 bases, and 16 bases lay between the germline ends. CDR3 sequence reads: CASSRASRSREQYF. In nucleotides, the CDR3 is TGTGCCAGCAGCCGAGCTTCAAGGTCCCGCGAGCAGTACTTC.

The CDR3: CASSSLSGGRETQYF. The CDR3 DNA sequence: TGTGCCAGCAGCTCCCTATCGGGAGGACGCGAGACCCAGTACTTC. The J gene is TRBJ2-5, the V gene TRBV7-9; TRBD2 matches 7 bases. J gave up 5 bases and V 4 bases, and 10 bases lay outside the gene matches. CDR1 is SEHNR, CDR2 FQNEAQ, per germline (reference sequence). The CDR3 has 15 amino acids.

This clonotype was counted ten times or more. The rearrangement joins TRBV6-5 to TRBJ2-7; the match to TRBD2 covers 7 bases. This CDR3 is built from 16 residues. Germline V gives CDR1 MNHEY, CDR2 SVGAGI. Unmatched junction bases numbered 14, after V lost 5 bases and J lost 4 bases. CDR3: CASSREGGRGVYEQYF. As DNA, the CDR3 is TGTGCCAGCAGTAGAGAGGGCGGGAGAGGGGTTTACGAGCAGTACTTC.

This clonotype has a count of ten or more. The chain links TRBV19 to TRBJ1-5, with TRBD1 matching 10 bases. The CDR3 extends over 14 amino acids. V dropped 3 bases and J dropped 6; count of bases not matched to a gene: 2. Germline CDR1 and CDR2: LNHDA and SQIVND (reference sequence). The CDR3 sequence: CASSIRQGAQPQHF. The CDR3 bases are TGTGCCAGTAGTATTAGACAGGGGGCTCAGCCCCAGCATTTT.

This clonotype was found a few times. The chain couples TRBV14 to TRBJ2-3; perhaps TRBD2 as D (6 bases). The CDR3 has 18 residues. Looked up from germline, CDR1 is SGHDN and CDR2 is FVKESK. Trimming shortened V by 0 bases and J by 3 bases, and 19 bases separated the two germline ends. CDR3 DNA: TGTGCCAGCAGCCAAGATTTCTTAACGGGACTCGAAACAGATACGCAGTATTTT. As protein: CASSQDFLTGLETDTQYF.

This clonotype was picked up many times. V is TRBV20-1 and J is TRBJ2-3, with 9 nucleotides matching TRBD2. V trimming: 0 bases; J trimming: 3 bases; junction bases outside the gene matches: 7. CDR3 size: 16 residues. Germline V gene data show CDR1 as DFQATT and CDR2 as SNEGSKA (reference sequence). In nucleotides, the CDR3 is TGCAGTGCTAGAGATCTTCCTGGACTAGCGACAGATACGCAGTATTTT. This sequence encodes CSARDLPGLATDTQYF.

The DNA for the CDR3 is TGTGCCAGCAGTGCAGCTAGCGGGAGTTGGGGTGAGCAGTATTTT. Amino acid sequence: CASSAASGSWGEQYF. The chain carries TRBV14 and TRBJ2-3; TRBD2 agrees at 10 bases. CDR1 is SGHDN, CDR2 FVKESK, per germline. The ends lost 6 bases at V and 11 bases at J; junction bases unmatched: 14. This CDR3 contains 15 residues.

This clonotype has ten or more counts. This chain connects TRBV24-1 to TRBJ2-3; D is possibly TRBD1 or TRBD2 (5 bases each). CDR3 length equals 14 residues. Germline-derived CDR1 and CDR2 are KGHDR and SFDVKD. Between the trimmed V and J ends, which lost 9 bases and 0 bases, there was a span of 12 bases. In DNA form, the CDR3 reads TGTGCCACCTCAAGGGGACCAAGCACAGATACGCAGTATTTT. Translation gives CATSRGPSTDTQYF.